The following is a T cell receptor (beta chain) sequence with its context. TEMRA cells were FACS-enriched, unlike CD8+ and CD4+ T cells, which were negatively isolated. This entry belongs to a study of CD8 T cells in Susac syndrome. Germline values: CDR1 SGHTA, CDR2 FQGNSA. The CDR3 runs to 14 residues. V was pared by 1 base and J by 0 bases, with 6 bases between. With random hexamers, about 0.45 to 1 ug RNA was reverse transcribed. Multiplex PCR with immunoSEQ amplified the TCR beta CDR3 across 54 Vbeta and 13 Jbeta. Using its own MiXCR run on the immunoSEQ multiplex PCR reads, TCRdb lists one record per CDR3 protein. This table holds 120,000 or so distinct CDR3 sequences, roughly 93% found once.

The rearrangement links TRBV7-2 to TRBJ1-2; D call uncertain. Material for sequencing was CD4+ T cells from PBMCs. This TCR derives from a human donor with multiple sclerosis. The CDR3 region is CASSLDSSNYGYTF. The CDR3 DNA reads TGTGCCAGCAGCTTAGACAGCTCTAACTATGGCTACACCTTC.